This is a list of T cell receptor beta chains from one sample in a study of radiotherapy plus CTLA-4 blockade in lung cancer. Repertoires were generated with immunoSEQ multiplex PCR, while TCRdb's copy carries only in-frame clones and drops some. Among more than 90,000 clones, around 88% were seen once, and the ten largest hold 4.9%. The specimen was peripheral blood, collected from a patient treated with radiotherapy plus ipilimumab. The receptors originated from a human donor with non-small cell lung cancer that progressed on radiotherapy plus ipilimumab. Each CDR3 is given with its conserved first and last residue. A D gene is named only where the DNA matches it firmly. For some rows the clone size is stated as once, few or many, or as a class when expanded; others skip it.

d_call,clone_size,j_call,v_call,cdr3_nt,cdr3_aa
-,-,TRBJ2-3,TRBV6-5,TGTGCCAGCAGTTCCCCCCTAGTGGGTGAGCAGTATTTT,CASSSPLVGEQYF
-,-,TRBJ2-6,TRBV27,TGTGCCAGCAAACAATCTGGGGCCAACGTCCTGACTTTC,CASKQSGANVLTF
TRBD1,-,TRBJ2-7,TRBV18,TGTGCCAGCTCACCAATAGGGACAGGGGGCGAGCAGTACTTC,CASSPIGTGGEQYF
-,-,TRBJ1-1,TRBV6-5,TGTGCCAGCAGCGTAGGGGGGGCAGGGGCTGAAGCTTTCTTT,CASSVGGAGAEAFF
TRBD2,-,TRBJ2-7,TRBV19,TGTGCCAGTAGTATAGCTTCTAGCGGGAGCTCCTACGAGCAGTACTTC,CASSIASSGSSYEQYF
-,-,TRBJ1-1,TRBV9,TGTGCCAGCAGCGTCGGGGGGGGTGAAGCTTTCTTT,CASSVGGGEAFF
-,-,TRBJ2-3,TRBV6-5,TGTGCCAGCAGGTTGGACTTGACAGATACGCAGTATTTT,CASRLDLTDTQYF
-,-,TRBJ2-3,TRBV7-6,TGTGCCAGCAGCCCCTGGGCCACAGATACGCAGTATTTT,CASSPWATDTQYF
TRBD2,-,TRBJ2-3,TRBV5-4,TGTGCCAGCGGATACTTACGGGGACTAGCGGGAAGCACAGATACGCAGTATTTT,CASGYLRGLAGSTDTQYF
-,-,TRBJ1-1,TRBV6-5,TGTGCCAGCAGTTCCCCTGGTCACACTGAAGCTTTCTTT,CASSSPGHTEAFF
-,-,TRBJ2-5,TRBV25-1,TGTGCCAGCAGTGAAGGGCTAGCTAGGGAGACCCAGTACTTC,CASSEGLARETQYF
-,-,TRBJ1-2,TRBV7-9,TGTGCCAGCAGCTTTACTGGGTACTATGGCTACACCTTC,CASSFTGYYGYTF
-,once,TRBJ2-2,TRBV4-1,TGCGCCAGCAGCCAGGCAGGAATTGAGCTGTTTTTT,CASSQAGIELFF
-,-,TRBJ1-2,TRBV18,TGTGCCAGCTCACCAGACGGACAGAGCTACTATGGCTACACCTTC,CASSPDGQSYYGYTF
TRBD1,-,TRBJ1-2,TRBV2,TGTGCCAGCAGACCCGGGACAGGGGATGGCTACACCTTC,CASRPGTGDGYTF
TRBD1,-,TRBJ2-1,TRBV7-8,TGTGCCAGCAGCACTACCGGGACAGCCTACAATGAGCAGTTCTTC,CASSTTGTAYNEQFF
-,-,TRBJ1-1,TRBV6-4,TGTGCCAGCAGTGACGGAGCCGGGGGAATCGCTGAAGCTTTCTTT,CASSDGAGGIAEAFF